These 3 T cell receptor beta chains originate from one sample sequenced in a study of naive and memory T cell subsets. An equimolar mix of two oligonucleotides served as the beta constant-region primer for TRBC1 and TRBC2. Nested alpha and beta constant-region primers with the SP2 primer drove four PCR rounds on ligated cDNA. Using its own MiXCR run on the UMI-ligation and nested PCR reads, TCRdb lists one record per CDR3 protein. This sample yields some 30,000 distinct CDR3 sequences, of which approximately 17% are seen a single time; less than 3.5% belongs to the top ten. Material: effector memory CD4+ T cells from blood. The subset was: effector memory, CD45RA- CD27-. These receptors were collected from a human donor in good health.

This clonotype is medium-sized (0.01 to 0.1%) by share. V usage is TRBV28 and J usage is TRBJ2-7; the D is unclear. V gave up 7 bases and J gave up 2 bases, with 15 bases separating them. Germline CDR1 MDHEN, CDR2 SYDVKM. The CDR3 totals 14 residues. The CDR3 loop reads CASMAGALTYEQYF. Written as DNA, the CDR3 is TGTGCCAGCATGGCAGGTGCCTTAACCTACGAGCAGTACTTC.

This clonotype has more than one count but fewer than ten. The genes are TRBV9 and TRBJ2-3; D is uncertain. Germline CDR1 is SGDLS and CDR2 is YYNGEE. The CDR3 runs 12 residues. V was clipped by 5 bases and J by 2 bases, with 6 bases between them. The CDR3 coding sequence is TGTGCCAGCAGTCAGACCACAGATACGCAGTATTTT. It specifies CASSQTTDTQYF.

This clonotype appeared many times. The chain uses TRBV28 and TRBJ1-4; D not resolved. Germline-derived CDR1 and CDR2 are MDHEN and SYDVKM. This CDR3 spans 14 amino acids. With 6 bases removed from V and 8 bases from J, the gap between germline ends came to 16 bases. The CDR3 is CASSSPSRPEKLFF. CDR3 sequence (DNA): TGTGCCAGCAGCTCGCCAAGCCGCCCGGAAAAACTGTTTTTT. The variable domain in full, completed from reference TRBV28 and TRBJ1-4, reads DVKVTQSSRYLVKRTGEKVFLECVQDMDHENMFWYRQDPGLGLRLIYFSYDVKMKEKGDIPEGYSVSREKKERFSLILESASTNQTSMYLCASSSPSRPEKLFFGSGTQLSVL.